The 21 T cell receptor beta chains presented below share a single source sample, sequenced in a study of blood T cell repertoires in COVID-19 (dated by TCRdb to 2020 to 2022). Library generation was performed with the immunoSEQ multiplex PCR assay. Drawn from immuneACCESS, this table holds only the in-frame rearrangements with V and J called that TCRdb kept. Clones are partly lost; checked studies trace under half to an unresolved V gene and leave the rest unexplained. The sample table lists around 200,000 clones, roughly 76% of them with a count of one. In total, the top ten clones hold approximately 5.4% of the sample. Sequencing was carried out using peripheral blood. The receptors derive from a human donor in a cohort sampled during active COVID-19.

A few counts support this clone. The chain employs TRBV19 and TRBJ2-1; D uncertain. The ends were cut back, 5 bases at V and 1 base at J, with 3 bases in the middle. Germline values: CDR1 LNHDA, CDR2 SQIVND (reference sequence). The CDR3 loop spans 12 amino acids. CDR3 in DNA: TGTGCCAGTAGTCTATCCTACAATGAGCAGTTCTTC. Encoded protein: CASSLSYNEQFF.

Only one count was recorded for this clone. CDR3 bases: TGTGCCAGCAGTCCCCCGGGACAGGGTCCCAATCAGCCCCAGCATTTT. Its translation: CASSPPGQGPNQPQHF. The J gene is TRBJ1-5, the V gene TRBV6-2 or TRBV6-3, with 9 positions matching TRBD1. Trimming removed 5 bases from V and 3 bases from J; junction bases left unmatched: 8. This CDR3 spans 16 amino acids. CDR1 is MNHEY and CDR2 is SVGEGT in the germline V gene.

The chain is built from TRBV10-3 and TRBJ2-7; 7 nucleotides agree with TRBD2. V lost 0 bases and J lost 4; bases outside the gene matches: 3. Germline CDR1 ENHRY, CDR2 SYGVKD. The CDR3 spans 14 residues. The CDR3: CAISESGGSYEQYF. The CDR3 DNA is TGTGCCATCAGTGAGTCGGGGGGGAGTTACGAGCAGTACTTC.

This chain connects TRBV7-6 to TRBJ1-4; tentatively, D is TRBD1 (6 bases). Germline CDR1 reads SGHVS; CDR2 reads FNYEAQ. The CDR3 spans 15 residues. With 5 bases removed from V and 4 bases from J, the gap between germline ends came to 14 bases. CDR3 bases: TGTGCCAGCAGCCCCGCAGGGGCACGTAATGAAAAACTGTTTTTT. Residues: CASSPAGARNEKLFF.

The chain uses TRBV19 and TRBJ1-6; 10 bases fit TRBD1. V lost 5 bases and J lost 7; bases outside the gene matches: 5. There are 15 residues in the CDR3. In germline, CDR1 is LNHDA, CDR2 SQIVND (reference sequence). The CDR3 DNA follows: TGTGCCAGTAGTCCCGGGACAGGGGTCAATTCACCCCTCCACTTT. Its protein is CASSPGTGVNSPLHF.

J is TRBJ2-1 and V is TRBV15, with 7 bases that match TRBD2. Germline-derived CDR1 and CDR2 are LNHNV and YYDKDF (reference sequence). The ends lost 0 bases at V and 2 bases at J; junction bases unmatched: 16. This CDR3 is built from 20 residues. The CDR3 protein is CATSRDSPSGIVGAYNEQFF. The CDR3 DNA reads as TGTGCCACCAGCAGAGATAGCCCGAGCGGGATAGTGGGGGCCTACAATGAGCAGTTCTTC.

This sequence joins TRBV19 and TRBJ2-7; 12 positions match TRBD2. The V and J ends lost 1 base and 3 bases, in that order; junction bases with no gene match: 7. Germline V gene sequence: CDR1 LNHDA, CDR2 SQIVND (reference sequence). This CDR3 region has 17 residues. The CDR3 reads CASSIVASGRAFYEQYF. The DNA for the CDR3 is TGTGCCAGTAGTATAGTGGCTAGCGGGAGGGCCTTCTACGAGCAGTACTTC.

The chain has TRBV28 and TRBJ1-4; D is unresolved. Trimming took off 9 bases at V and 4 bases at J, with 12 bases between the two ends. This CDR3 contains 13 residues. Germline CDR1 MDHEN, CDR2 SYDVKM. This chain's CDR3 is CASKGALNEKLFF. CDR3 bases: TGTGCCAGTAAAGGAGCTCTTAATGAAAAACTGTTTTTT.

The chain links TRBV7-2 to TRBJ1-2, with 7 bases that match TRBD1. CDR3 length: 13 amino acids. The V and J ends lost 3 bases and 8 bases, in that order; junction bases with no gene match: 6. The germline CDR1 and CDR2 sequences are SGHTA and FQGNSA. CDR3 sequence (DNA): TGTGCCAGCAGCTTTAGACAGGGACAGGGCTACACCTTC. Translation gives CASSFRQGQGYTF.

This clone was picked up a small number of times. The rearrangement joins TRBV19 to TRBJ1-2, with a tentative D call TRBD1 (6 bases). CDR3 size: 15 residues. The germline CDR1 and CDR2 sequences are LNHDA and SQIVND (reference sequence). V lost 3 bases, J lost 0 bases, and 11 bases lay in between. The CDR3 sequence: CASSIDRRANYGYTF. In DNA, the CDR3 is TGTGCCAGTAGTATCGACAGGCGAGCTAACTATGGCTACACCTTC.

V and J are TRBV7-6 and TRBJ1-3; 7 bases agree with TRBD1. The V gene's germline CDR1 is SGHVS and CDR2 FNYEAQ. The CDR3 totals 14 residues. J gave up 1 base and V 4 bases, and 1 base lay outside the gene matches. CDR3 amino acids: CASSSGQSGNTIYF. The DNA for the CDR3 is TGTGCCAGCAGCTCGGGACAGTCTGGAAACACCATATATTTT.

In regard to this clone: Other DNA sequences within the sample encode an identical CDR3. This sequence joins TRBV18 and TRBJ2-5; 7 bases align to TRBD1. With 3 bases clipped from V and 1 base from J, the junction kept 2 bases outside the gene matches. This CDR3 is built from 14 residues. The V gene's germline CDR1 is KGHSH and CDR2 LQKENI. CDR3 loop: CASSPDRVQETQYF. CDR3 sequence (DNA): TGTGCCAGCTCACCCGACAGGGTCCAAGAGACCCAGTACTTC.

The gene calls are TRBV27 and TRBJ2-7; D ambiguous. This CDR3 is 13 amino acids long. V lost 1 base and J 3 bases, leaving 7 bases between the germline ends. The V gene's germline CDR1 is MNHEY and CDR2 SMNVEV (reference sequence). The CDR3 loop reads CASSLYASYEQYF. For the CDR3, the DNA is TGTGCCAGCAGTTTATATGCTAGCTACGAGCAGTACTTC.

The chain carries TRBV28 and TRBJ1-2, with 8 bases aligning to TRBD1. The length of the CDR3 is 15 residues. The trim removed 7 bases at V and 1 base at J, leaving 8 bases unmatched. The germline CDR1 and CDR2 sequences are MDHEN and SYDVKM. The CDR3 DNA reads TGTGCCAGCATTCAGTCAGGGGGCCTTAACTATGGCTACACCTTC. Its protein product is CASIQSGGLNYGYTF.

The chain has TRBV7-2 and TRBJ1-3; TRBD1 agrees at 8 bases. The trim removed 5 bases at V and 3 bases at J, leaving 6 bases unmatched. The CDR3 totals 15 residues. Germline values: CDR1 SGHTA, CDR2 FQGNSA. CDR3 DNA: TGTGCCAGCAGCGCTACAGGGGGGGGTGGAAACACCATATATTTT. The encoded protein is CASSATGGGGNTIYF.

J is TRBJ2-1 and V is TRBV30, with a possible D match to TRBD2 (6 bases). CDR1 GTSNPN and CDR2 SVGIG come from the germline V gene (reference sequence). CDR3 length: 11 amino acids. Trimming shortened V by 4 bases and J by 9 bases, and 10 bases separated the two germline ends. For the CDR3, the DNA is TGTGCCTGGACTAGCGAGGGTGAGCAGTTCTTC. This encodes CAWTSEGEQFF.

The rearrangement links TRBV4-1 to TRBJ2-7; TRBD2 matches at 12 bases. Germline loops: CDR1 MGHRA, CDR2 YSYEKL. The CDR3 has 16 amino acids. J was trimmed by 4 bases and V by 1 base; bases with no gene match: 5. The CDR3 nucleotides read TGCGCCAGCAGCCAAGTGCATCTAGCGGGAGGGTACGAGCAGTACTTC. Amino acids: CASSQVHLAGGYEQYF.

The CDR3 DNA sequence: TGTGCCAGCAGCAAGACTAGCGGGAATAAAGAGCAGTACTTC. As protein: CASSKTSGNKEQYF. The chain joins TRBV9 to TRBJ2-7, with 11 bases lining up with TRBD2. Germline loops: CDR1 SGDLS, CDR2 YYNGEE. The CDR3 contains 14 residues. The V gene end was trimmed by 4 bases and the J gene end by 7 bases; junction bases not matched to a gene: 7.

This clone was found once. The chain couples TRBV12-3 or TRBV12-4 to TRBJ1-3; no definite D call. V dropped 11 bases and J dropped 0 bases, with 8 bases sitting between them. The CDR3 sequence is 12 residues long. CDR3 DNA sequence: TGTGCCGGCGGGTACTCTGGAAACACCATATATTTT. Amino acid sequence: CAGGYSGNTIYF.

V usage is TRBV6-2 or TRBV6-3 and J usage is TRBJ2-7, with 9 nucleotides matching TRBD2. The germline gives CDR1 MNHEY, CDR2 SVGEGT. V lost 5 bases to trimming and J lost 0 bases; unmatched junction nucleotides: 2. The CDR3 runs to 14 residues. The CDR3 nucleotides read TGTGCCAGCAGTAAAGCGGGAGGCTCCTACGAGCAGTACTTC. This gives the protein CASSKAGGSYEQYF.

This rearrangement joins TRBV19 to TRBJ2-1, with 12 bases that match TRBD2. From germline, CDR1 is LNHDA and CDR2 SQIVND (reference sequence). This CDR3 is 19 amino acids long. The V gene end was trimmed by 4 bases and the J gene end by 0 bases; junction bases not matched to a gene: 10. The CDR3 DNA reads as TGTGCCAGTAGTAATAGACTAGCGGGAGCGATAAGCTCCTACAATGAGCAGTTCTTC. Protein product: CASSNRLAGAISSYNEQFF.